The source of this T cell receptor (beta chain) is a study of blood T cells in healthy people across ages (dated by TCRdb to 2013 to 2016). Describing the broader study: Template switching captured roughly one uniquely barcoded TCR beta cDNA molecule per two T cells in model experiments. The study analyzed two additional independent replicas of 1 million unique cDNA reads from the same blood draw for two donors, one aged 18 to 30 and one aged 80 or older. Donors of different ages were randomly distributed across sequencing lanes to avoid experimental bias. Donors were grouped into four age groups: young (average 16 years), middle-aged (39), aged (roughly 62) and long-lived (about 82). The study measured age-related changes in TCR beta repertoire diversity using deep sequencing normalized with unique cDNA molecular identifiers.

Receptor amplification or capture employed 5' RACE. Instrument on record: Illumina HiSeq 2500. A second PCR of about 7 to 12 cycles was run with a J-beta primer mix and a sample-barcoded 5' primer. A template-switch 5' adaptor carrying 12 random nucleotides introduced a unique molecular identifier onto each TCR beta cDNA molecule. Each sample yielded at least 2.5 million CDR3-containing paired-end reads. All of the RNA was converted into first-strand cDNA using the Mint cDNA synthesis kit, with a TRBC-specific oligonucleotide serving as the primer. Following uracil-DNA glycosylase treatment, all cDNA underwent a first 18-cycle PCR with the universal primers M1SS and BC2_uni_R. In the authors' own workflow: For normalization, 1 million high-quality reads, each with a distinct molecular identifier, were randomly selected from each sample. Reads with shared molecular identifiers were discarded instead of being binned into consensus sequences. CDR3 identification, clonotype clustering and error correction used MiTCR with a Q25 quality threshold and the strictest error-elimination algorithm. A nonparametric unseen species model using Euler transformation provided a lower-bound estimate of total TCR beta diversity. TCRdb ran its own pipeline on the public reads, namely fastp trimming at Q25 and MiXCR clone calling, and kept in-frame beta chains. Identical CDR3 protein sequences are pooled into one entry, listed with their most common genes and DNA. The authors' filters were not applied to this entry. The sample has 650,000 to 1,000,000 distinct CDR3 sequences on record, around 36% of them singletons. About an eighth of the sample is in the top ten clones.

Broader findings and caveats from the paper: Estimates of total diversity from one million sequenced T cells were regarded as lower bounds and underestimates. The percentage of naive T cells measured by flow cytometry correlated strongly with observed TCR beta diversity. Observed TCR beta diversity per million T cells fell roughly linearly with age, and a significant reduction was already apparent by age approximately 41. The long-lived group showed more naive CD4+ T cells, fewer expanded clones and increased TCR diversity than the aged group, suggesting age selection. Because donor CMV infection status was unknown, age-related changes in expanded clonotypes were potentially confounded. Bulk unsorted PBMC profiling prevented conclusive comparison of naive and antigen-experienced compartments.

Donors were a few dozen systemically healthy Caucasian individuals from Russia aged 6 to 90 years. Around 10 milliliters of peripheral blood were drawn from each donor into EDTA-treated Vacutainer tubes. Ficoll-Paque density-gradient centrifugation was used to isolate PBMCs, with at least 7 million per sample. Trizol reagent was used to extract total RNA from the PBMCs, yielding at least 5.5 micrograms per sample. The percentages of naive CD45RAhigh/CD27high T cells were determined by flow cytometry on a PBMC aliquot from every donor. Trimming leaves V shorter by 4 bases and J shorter by 0 bases, with the junction holding 4 bases beyond the gene matches. Based on the germline V gene, the CDR1 and CDR2 sequences are MDHEN and SYDVKM. Including cysteine and phenylalanine, the CDR3 has 15 amino acids. The CDR3 DNA has 45 bases and is translated from base 1. This clonotype appeared a single time. Its antigen is currently not known. Base qualities are missing; no much larger clone stands one base away. A read on its own is weak evidence.

The rearrangement combines TRBV28 with TRBJ2-7; the central 9 bases match TRBD1. The TCR sequence derives from a young man in good health. Sequencing was performed on blood. CDR3 loop: CASSSLQGASYEQYF. The DNA is as follows: TGTGCCAGCAGTTCCCTACAGGGGGCCTCCTACGAGCAGTACTTC.